This T cell receptor beta chain originates from a study of cytomegalovirus exposure and HLA in healthy donors (dated by TCRdb to about 2017). Describing the broader study: According to an earlier analysis of 587 of the donors, about 190 million T cells yielded some 110 million unique TCR beta sequences and about 300 Gb of sequence data. Approximately 310 gigabases of sequencing data and approximately 84 million unique TCR sequences were included in an early release covering about 600 HLA-typed donors. Of the 300 to 500 genotyped donors, roughly 76% were placed in the genetic ancestry cluster associated with self-reported Caucasian donors. The aim of the study was to test whether cataloging public T cell receptors could identify signatures of past pathogen exposure. Using immunosequencing, the study profiled T cell repertoires from 500 to 800 subjects and related those repertoires to cytomegalovirus serostatus. In addition to the first cohort of about 650 subjects, a separate validation cohort of 130 or so different subjects was used. The study combined high-throughput TCR immunosequencing, statistical association of individual TCRs with disease status, and machine learning to predict cytomegalovirus infection status. To study patterns of TCR occurrence, a later analysis re-analyzed previously published TCR beta repertoires from 666 donors and added high-resolution HLA genotyping. Rather than using new phenotypic data, the later analysis identified candidate immune exposures from TCR beta sequences and from how often those sequences occurred across donors. An earlier analysis of around 580 of the donors used high-throughput TCR beta sequencing to judge whether each TCR beta V gene segment behaved as functional or pseudogenic. Donor age, sex, ethnicity and CMV serostatus were compiled together with the repertoire data. Genome-wide SNP genotypes for about 55% of the roughly 670 donors were used in a later genetic analysis, which treated that subset as a discovery cohort. Every discovery cohort repertoire had been produced on one sequencing platform. Both class I and class II loci were covered by HLA typing, at four-digit resolution. Typing coverage varied by locus: about 629-640 donors for A, B, C, DRB1 and DQB1; more than 500 for DQA1; more than 600 for DPA1; more than 450 for DPB1. About 5 DR-DQ haplotypes were handled as single units for association and clustering, since linkage in the cohort was strong. On average, around 200,000 unique TCR beta nucleotide sequences were sequenced per donor among about 400 genotyped donors of the cohort, with around 19% of those sequences being non-productive.

The method was the immunoSEQ multiplex PCR assay. For the multiplex PCR, a mixture combining 60 forward primers for TCR Vbeta segments and 13 reverse primers for TCR Jbeta segments was used. The CDR3 region of rearranged TCR beta genes was amplified from genomic DNA by a multiplex PCR assay. On the Illumina HiSeq System, the amplified TCR beta libraries were sequenced as 87-base-pair reads. As for how the authors treated the data: A later analysis tallied some 79 million unique TCR beta chains across the 666 repertoires, and roughly 11 million of those chains were shared by two or more donors. Raw reads were error-corrected and collapsed into unique sequences by a nearest-neighbor algorithm in which closely related sequences were merged to remove PCR and sequencing errors. V, D and J gene segments were assigned by aligning CDR3 sequences to IMGT reference sequences. Each retained sequence needed at least a six-nucleotide match to both a V gene segment and a J gene segment. A rearrangement counted as productive if the CDR3 had no stop codons and remained in frame with V and J, and every other rearrangement counted as non-productive. CDR3 was defined by IMGT convention, running from the second conserved V-encoded cysteine to the conserved J-encoded phenylalanine. In an earlier analysis of around 570 of the donors, sequences lacking an unambiguous match to a single V gene segment were excluded. In an earlier analysis of several hundred of the donors, V segments were called functional above 56.7% productive rearrangements and were called segregating when the between-donor standard deviation exceeded 5%. A statistical classification framework was built for diagnosing cytomegalovirus status from the catalog of TCR beta chain sequences. V and J gene assignment, in a later analysis, came from comparing TCR nucleotide sequences with IMGT/GENE-DB human TR gene sequences. A later analysis assigned CDR3 sequences and most-parsimonious VDJ recombination scenarios with the TCRdist pipeline. In a later analysis, every TCR beta chain was defined by the combination of its CDR3 amino acid sequence and its V-gene family, and reads without a unique V-gene family were dropped. As a way to deal with suspected cross-contamination and a sequencing artifact, a later analysis dropped approximately 590 nucleotide sequences that were highly shared and had low generation probability. For each public chain, a later analysis derived a clonal expansion index from normalized ranks of inferred template counts within each repertoire. A later analysis computed generation probabilities with a VDJ recombination model fitted to out-of-frame rearrangements, and checked the results against IGoR. Hypergeometric tests were used in a later analysis to score TCR-TCR, TCR-HLA and TCR-CMV co-occurrence, with a repertoire-size bias correction applied to the TCR pairs. False discovery rates were estimated in a later analysis by permuting HLA or CMV assignments 20 times. In a later analysis, co-occurring TCRs were grouped using DBSCAN, with TCRdist sequence similarity added in when clustering inside HLA-allele-positive subsets. Repertoires with fewer than 30,000 or more than 120,000 public chains, plus five repertoires with anomalous nucleotide sharing, were excluded from co-occurrence clustering. The immuneACCESS repertoire file appears here via TCRdb, limited to in-frame rearrangements. These files lack a portion of the clones; in checked studies, under half of the deficit traces to unresolved V genes, and the cause of the others is not known. That table is the source of V, J and clone size, and D and trimming were worked out from the DNA. The sample records about 190,000 clones, about four fifths of which are singletons. 4.5% to 7.5% of the sample is in the top ten clones.

The cohort consisted of some 670 healthy bone marrow donors. At the time of sampling, every cohort member was nominally healthy, though immune exposures that went unrecorded were likely present. The donor was CMV seropositive and belonged to the group of over 250 seropositive cohort members. Each donor provided a peripheral blood sample, and peripheral blood mononuclear cells were used for TCR beta sequencing. Genomic DNA extraction from the blood cell samples was performed with the Qiagen DNeasy Blood Extraction Kit. The CDR3, from cysteine to phenylalanine, totals 15 residues. Only the CDR3 DNA is retained, 45 bases long and in frame from the first base. For CDR1 and CDR2, the germline V gene lists SGHRS and YFSETQ. The junction shows trimming of 0 bases on V and 2 bases on J, and the gene matches do not reach 3 bases of it. General study outcomes and caveats: For the cohort, immune exposure information was limited to CMV serostatus. The sequencing pipeline was judged likely to have produced a cluster of highly shared sequence variants as a technical artifact. According to a later analysis, parvovirus B19, influenza, CMV and Epstein-Barr virus appeared linked to several top co-occurrence clusters. In the study, around 160 TCR beta chains were listed as associated with cytomegalovirus. Assigning TCR associations to individual alleles was difficult when HLA alleles, especially DR and DQ, strongly co-occurred. In a later analysis, TCR association rates were found to vary across HLA loci, with the most associated TCRs seen for DRB1 alleles and the fewest for HLA-C alleles. A later genetic analysis associated a missense DCLRE1C variant with V-gene and J-gene trimming of TCR beta chains, and an independent cohort replicated the association. In a later analysis, most CMV-associated TCR beta chains were found to appear HLA-restricted, with HLA associations seemingly driven largely by CMV exposure. A later analysis associated 15,000 or so TCR beta sequences with specific HLA alleles at a false discovery rate of 0.05. In an earlier analysis of some 640 of the donors, most TCR beta V segments were observed in productive rearrangements about 90% or about 30% of the time, broadly matching IMGT annotations. HLA typing was unavailable for some donors at each locus, so association tests used only the typed subset. Linkage disequilibrium might explain the correlated functional status among segregating V segments, but an unknown experimental factor could not be excluded. Because the 87-base-pair reads could not distinguish some IMGT-functional V segments, including TRBV6-2 and TRBV6-3, those segments were excluded. The authors suggested that the approach could potentially be generalized to other disease states and immunological phenotypes. In vitro tests confirmed that three of the cytomegalovirus-associated TCR beta chains recognize cytomegalovirus antigens. Cytomegalovirus status was reported to be diagnosed by the classifier with high specificity and sensitivity in both the original and validation cohorts. Across donors, most TCR sequences were observed very rarely, whereas some public TCRs were present in many individuals. Sequencing depth was assumed to be roughly uniform across donors in the presence/absence analyses, though that assumption may not hold. Compared with equally common non-associated chains, HLA-associated TCR beta chains in a later analysis were more clonally expanded and had lower generation probabilities. According to a later genetic analysis, donors in an Asian-associated ancestry cluster had fewer N-insertions in productive TCRs than the approximately 710-donor mean. A further reported finding was that TCR beta sequences accurately predicted the HLA-A and HLA-B alleles for most subjects in the first cohort. Because counts were too low, some 17 rarely observed V segments, including chromosome 9 orphons, were left out of the earlier analysis of 500 to 650 of the donors. Only TCR beta chains were sequenced in this cohort, and the absence of alpha or paired-chain data limited detectable features.

This clone showed up just once. The clone's antigen remains unknown. It has no much larger one-base neighbor in the sample; base qualities were not kept. The source is a woman aged 30 to 39 in good health and CMV-seropositive. The chain links TRBV5-1 with TRBJ2-3; 7 bases in the junction line up with TRBD1. Sequenced: PBMCs. The CDR3 has the sequence CASSLGDRDTDTQYF. The sequenced DNA: TGCGCCAGCAGCTTGGGTGACAGGGACACAGATACGCAGTATTTT.